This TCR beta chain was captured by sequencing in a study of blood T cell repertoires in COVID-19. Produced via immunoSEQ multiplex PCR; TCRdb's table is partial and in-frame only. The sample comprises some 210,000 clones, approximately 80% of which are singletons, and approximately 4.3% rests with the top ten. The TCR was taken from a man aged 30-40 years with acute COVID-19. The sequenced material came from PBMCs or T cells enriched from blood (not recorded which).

CDR3 sequence: CASSRDRGVSYEQYF. The CDR3 region has the DNA TGTGCCAGCAGCCGGGACAGGGGCGTTTCTTACGAGCAGTACTTC. The rearrangement joins TRBV2 to TRBJ2-7; 10 bases map to TRBD1. The length of the CDR3 is 15 residues. The V segment lost 6 bases and the J segment 4 bases; nucleotides outside the gene matches: 9. CDR1 and CDR2 (germline): SNHLY, FYNNEI.